Below, one TCR beta chain is given with its context. The data were taken from a study of patients and donors after allogeneic stem cell transplantation. The CDR3 is 13 residues long. Germline V gene sequence: CDR1 MNHEY, CDR2 SVGAGI. Trimming left V 2 bases short and J 4 bases short, with 9 bases between. TCRdb reprocessed the RT-PCR reads via MiXCR and lists one record per CDR3 protein. The sample carries about a million distinct CDR3 sequences, about a sixth recorded once. The TCR sequence derives from a human donor who was either an allogeneic HSCT recipient or a stem cell or donor lymphocyte infusion donor (not recorded which). It is not recorded whose cells these are; they may come from a transplant donor. The chain carries TRBV6-5 and TRBJ2-7; possible D gene TRBD1, 6 bases. The sequenced sample consisted of blood, either unsorted or a sorted T cell fraction (not recorded which). The CDR3 loop reads CASSYGQMYEQYF. The CDR3 bases are TGTGCCAGCAGTTACGGACAGATGTACGAGCAGTACTTC.